This T cell receptor (beta chain) comes out of a study of cytomegalovirus exposure and HLA in healthy donors. Germline CDR1 reads SGHRS; CDR2 reads YFSETQ. V lost 4 bases and J 3 bases, leaving 14 bases between the germline ends. The CDR3 is 15 amino acids. Sequencing was performed with immunoSEQ multiplex PCR; in TCRdb, only in-frame clones are kept and a portion is missing. Here the sample spans over 150,000 clones, approximately 96% being singletons. The clonotype comes from a woman aged 18-29 years in good health and CMV-seronegative. The sequenced material came from PBMCs. The chain has TRBV5-1 and TRBJ1-3, with a tentative D call TRBD1 (6 bases). The CDR3 here is CASSVQGVGGNTIYF. CDR3 DNA: TGCGCCAGCAGCGTACAGGGAGTCGGTGGAAACACCATATATTTT.